These 27 T cell receptor beta chains were all obtained from the same sample, sequenced in a study of control samples from healthy donors and cancer patients. Some clones are missing from TCRdb's copy, which holds only in-frame ones; the method was immunoSEQ multiplex PCR. The top ten hold 5% to 8% of the sample, which has hundreds of thousands of clones, 80% to 95% seen once. The sample taken for sequencing was PBMCs. These receptors originate from a man aged 40-49 years with head and neck cancer.

This clone has just one count. This chain connects TRBV28 to TRBJ2-7, with 8 positions matching TRBD2. Germline loops: CDR1 MDHEN, CDR2 SYDVKM. The length of the CDR3 is 15 residues. The V segment lost 2 bases and the J segment 0 bases; nucleotides outside the gene matches: 3. CDR3 sequence: CASSLVLADSYEQYF. The CDR3 DNA follows: TGTGCCAGCAGTTTAGTACTAGCGGACTCCTACGAGCAGTACTTC.

The gene calls are TRBV6-2 or TRBV6-3 and TRBJ2-5; 10 nucleotides line up with TRBD2. The junction had 7 bases not matched to a gene; V was cut back by 2 bases and J by 1 base. The CDR3 covers 17 residues. Looked up from germline, CDR1 is MNHEY and CDR2 is SVGEGT. The CDR3, as DNA: TGTGCCAGCAGTTACCCCGTCAGCGGGGGGGTCCAAGAGACCCAGTACTTC. It translates to CASSYPVSGGVQETQYF.

V and J are TRBV7-2 and TRBJ2-7; 9 positions match TRBD1. Germline V gives CDR1 SGHTA, CDR2 FQGNSA. This CDR3 contains 14 residues. The J segment lost 1 base and the V segment lost 5 bases, leaving 3 bases of the junction unmatched. DNA of the CDR3: TGTGCCAGCAGCGCCGGACAGGGGTCCTACGAGCAGTACTTC. Amino acid sequence: CASSAGQGSYEQYF. Combining the CDR3 with reference TRBV7-2 and TRBJ2-7 gives the whole variable domain GAGVSQSPSNKVTEKGKDVELRCDPISGHTALYWYRQSLGQGLEFLIYFQGNSAPDKSGLPSDRFSAERTGGSVSTLTIQRTQQEDSAVYLCASSAGQGSYEQYFGPGTRLTVT.

The chain employs TRBV5-4 and TRBJ2-5; perhaps TRBD1 as D (5 bases). Germline values: CDR1 SGHNT, CDR2 YYREEE (reference sequence). This CDR3 has 14 residues. V lost 4 bases and J lost 2, with 12 bases in between. This CDR3 reads CASSPDMFQETQYF. The CDR3 nucleotides are TGTGCCAGCAGCCCGGACATGTTTCAAGAGACCCAGTACTTC.

V is TRBV7-3 and J is TRBJ2-7, with 8 bases matching TRBD1. V lost 5 bases and J lost 7; bases outside the gene matches: 7. Germline CDR1 is SGHTA and CDR2 is FQGTGA. The CDR3 consists of 13 residues. The CDR3 bases are TGTGCCAGCAGCCTGGACAGGGCGGGAGAGCAGTACTTC. Its protein product is CASSLDRAGEQYF.

The chain is built from TRBV10-3 and TRBJ2-3; 8 positions agree with TRBD2. The germline CDR1 and CDR2 sequences are ENHRY and SYGVKD. V gave up 2 bases and J gave up 1 base; unmatched junction bases: 5. The CDR3 loop spans 16 amino acids. The CDR3 loop reads CAISERLAGGTDTQYF. CDR3 sequence (DNA): TGTGCCATCAGTGAGAGGCTAGCGGGCGGCACAGATACGCAGTATTTT.

The chain is built from TRBV21-1 and TRBJ2-1; TRBD1, the table's D call, lacks a check against the DNA. TRBV21-1 is a pseudogene. This CDR3 is 18 amino acids long. The CDR3, as DNA: TGTGCCAGCAGCAAAGCGGGTCGGGGACAGGGCCCCTACAATGAGCAGTTCTTC. Translating it yields CASSKAGRGQGPYNEQFF.

The CDR3 DNA is TGTGCCGCTCGATGGGGAGATACGCAGTATTTT. It is translated as CAARWGDTQYF. The J gene is TRBJ2-3, the V gene TRBV6-5; D uncertain. This CDR3 is 11 amino acids long. Trimming took off 11 bases at V and 5 bases at J, with 11 bases between the two ends. Germline CDR1 and CDR2: MNHEY and SVGAGI.

This clone has only a few counts. V is TRBV12-3 or TRBV12-4 and J is TRBJ2-7; perhaps D is TRBD1 or TRBD2 (7 bases each). Trimming pared 6 bases from V and 5 bases from J, leaving 14 bases between. The CDR3 spans 13 residues. CDR3 in amino acids: CASSLAGGDEQYF. CDR3 DNA: TGTGCCAGCAGCCTAGCAGGGGGGGACGAGCAGTACTTC.

This clone appeared a single time. This sequence joins TRBV27 and TRBJ2-3; D gene uncertain. This CDR3 is 11 amino acids long. V was shortened by 6 bases and J by 2 bases, with 3 bases between the two germline ends. The germline V gene has CDR1 MNHEY and CDR2 SMNVEV (reference sequence). The CDR3 region is CASRNTDTQYF. Here the CDR3 DNA reads TGTGCCAGCAGAAACACAGATACGCAGTATTTT.

CDR3 in amino acids: CASSAAVGSYEQYF. CDR3 in DNA: TGTGCCAGCAGCGCAGCGGTGGGTTCCTACGAGCAGTACTTC. This rearrangement joins TRBV5-4 to TRBJ2-7; TRBD2 is a possible D gene (5 bases). The germline V and J ends were trimmed by 4 bases and 1 base, with 12 bases remaining between them. Germline assignment: CDR1 SGHNT and CDR2 YYREEE (reference sequence). The CDR3 totals 14 residues.

V is TRBV5-1 and J is TRBJ2-7, with a possible D match to TRBD2 (6 bases). The CDR3 is 17 residues long. V dropped 4 bases and J dropped 0 bases, with 20 bases sitting between them. From germline, CDR1 is SGHRS and CDR2 YFSETQ. CDR3 DNA: TGCGCCAGCAGCCAAACGTCCCGGGACTCTTCCTCCTACGAGCAGTACTTC. Translating it yields CASSQTSRDSSSYEQYF.

This rearrangement joins TRBV18 to TRBJ2-7; perhaps TRBD2 as D (6 bases). V shed 4 bases and J shed 0 bases, with 13 bases lying between them. CDR1 and CDR2 from the germline V gene are KGHSH and LQKENI. The CDR3 loop spans 15 amino acids. The CDR3 sequence is CASSQNPEGSYEQYF. DNA of the CDR3: TGTGCCAGCTCACAAAACCCGGAGGGCTCCTACGAGCAGTACTTC.

This sequence joins TRBV4-2 and TRBJ2-3; D is perhaps TRBD1 or TRBD2 (5 bases each). Deletions cut 3 bases from V and 0 bases from J, with 13 bases between. Germline CDR1 reads LGHNA; CDR2 reads YNFKEQ. CDR3 length: 16 amino acids. The CDR3 DNA reads TGTGCCAGCAGCCAGGCCGGGACGCCTAGCACAGATACGCAGTATTTT. Its translation is CASSQAGTPSTDTQYF.

This clone showed up just a few times. The genes are TRBV11-3 and TRBJ1-5, with 7 nucleotides matching TRBD1. Germline CDR1 and CDR2: SGHNT and YENEEA. The trim removed 3 bases at V and 0 bases at J, leaving 8 bases unmatched. The CDR3 spans 17 residues. The DNA for the CDR3 is TGTGCCAGCAGCTTTTACCGGGACAGAAGTAGCAATCAGCCCCAGCATTTT. This translates into CASSFYRDRSSNQPQHF. Full variable domain (missing parts from reference TRBV11-3 and TRBJ1-5): EAGVVQSPRYKIIEKKQPVAFWCNPISGHNTLYWYLQNLGQGPELLIRYENEEAVDDSQLPKDRFSAERLKGVDSTLKIQPAELGDSAVYLCASSFYRDRSSNQPQHFGDGTRLSIL.

The rearrangement joins TRBV19 to TRBJ1-1; 7 bases match TRBD1. V was pared by 4 bases and J by 2 bases, with 10 bases of the junction left unmatched. Germline CDR1 LNHDA, CDR2 SQIVND (reference sequence). This CDR3 comprises 16 residues. CDR3 sequence reads: CASSTRNRGVNTEAFF. For the CDR3, the DNA is TGTGCCAGTAGTACTCGAAACAGGGGCGTCAACACTGAAGCTTTCTTT.

The V call is TRBV28, the J call TRBJ1-1; D ambiguous. V was cut by 1 base and J by 4 bases, with 7 bases left in between. Germline lookup yields CDR1 MDHEN and CDR2 SYDVKM. The CDR3 covers 13 residues. The CDR3, as DNA: TGTGCCAGCAGTTTATATGGGCCCACTGAAGCTTTCTTT. Its protein is CASSLYGPTEAFF.

This chain joins TRBV27 and TRBJ2-7, with 7 bases lining up with TRBD1. V lost 4 bases to trimming and J lost 6 bases; unmatched junction nucleotides: 12. From germline, CDR1 is MNHEY and CDR2 SMNVEV (reference sequence). The CDR3 is 15 residues long. The CDR3 protein is CASSSIDRVAFEQYF. The CDR3 nucleotides read TGTGCCAGCAGTTCGATCGACAGGGTGGCTTTCGAGCAGTACTTC.

The chain carries TRBV27 and TRBJ2-5, with a tentative D call TRBD2 (5 bases). CDR1 and CDR2 from the germline V gene are MNHEY and SMNVEV (reference sequence). CDR3 length: 13 amino acids. Trimming pared 6 bases from V and 5 bases from J, leaving 13 bases between. CDR3: CASRSLTGETQYF. The CDR3 nucleotides read TGTGCCAGCAGGTCACTTACGGGGGAGACCCAGTACTTC.

The CDR3 DNA follows: TGTGCCTGGAGTGATTATAATTCACCCCTCCACTTT. Protein: CAWSDYNSPLHF. V gene TRBV30 combines with J gene TRBJ1-6; D uncertain. The CDR3 has 12 amino acids. In germline, CDR1 is GTSNPN, CDR2 SVGIG (reference sequence). V gave up 1 base and J gave up 4 bases, with 2 bases separating them.

The CDR3 nucleotides read TGTGCCAGCAGCTTAGGGCTAGTCGGCTACGAGCAGTACTTC. It codes for CASSLGLVGYEQYF. The chain recombines TRBV13 with TRBJ2-7, with D uncertain. V dropped 0 bases and J dropped 3 bases, with 9 bases sitting between them. Germline V gene lookup returns CDR1 PRHDT and CDR2 FYEKMQ (reference sequence). There are 14 residues in the CDR3.

The CDR3 spells CASSWGTVAAGELFF. CDR3 coding DNA: TGTGCCAGCAGCTGGGGGACAGTAGCGGCCGGGGAGCTGTTTTTT. The V call is TRBV5-4, the J call TRBJ2-2; maybe TRBD1 (7 bases). This CDR3 spans 15 amino acids. Between the trimmed V and J ends, which lost 3 bases and 6 bases, there was a span of 15 bases. The germline V gene has CDR1 SGHNT and CDR2 YYREEE (reference sequence).

The V call is TRBV4-1, the J call TRBJ2-1; 7 bases line up with TRBD1. The CDR3 runs 16 residues. Germline trimming cut 4 bases from V and 9 bases from J; bases unmatched to any gene: 15. Germline V gives CDR1 MGHRA, CDR2 YSYEKL. The CDR3 here is CASSPVLRGRGPEQFF. The DNA for the CDR3 is TGCGCCAGCAGCCCCGTACTAAGGGGGCGCGGACCTGAGCAGTTCTTC.

A single count supports this clone. This sequence joins TRBV27 and TRBJ2-1; 7 bases are a match to TRBD2. After removal of 4 bases from V and 4 bases from J, the junction contained 7 bases not matched to a gene. The CDR3 length is 15 residues. From germline, CDR1 is MNHEY and CDR2 SMNVEV (reference sequence). CDR3 in DNA: TGTGCCAGCAGTTCTACTAGCGCGCTATACAATGAGCAGTTCTTC. This gives the protein CASSSTSALYNEQFF.

The J gene is TRBJ1-5, the V gene TRBV30, with a weak D call TRBD1 (6 bases). The CDR3 is made up of 11 amino acids. Germline V lookup: CDR1 GTSNPN, CDR2 SVGIG (reference sequence). Trimming shortened V by 1 base and J by 8 bases, and 6 bases separated the two germline ends. In nucleotides, the CDR3 is TGTGCCTGGAGTGCAGGGGAGCCCCAGCATTTT. Its protein is CAWSAGEPQHF.

The chain employs TRBV30 and TRBJ2-3; no clear D. V was shortened by 5 bases and J by 0 bases, with 12 bases between the two germline ends. Germline CDR1 reads GTSNPN; CDR2 reads SVGIG (reference sequence). This CDR3 is built from 14 residues. This chain's CDR3 is CAWGRGTSTDTQYF. As DNA, the CDR3 is TGTGCCTGGGGACGAGGTACTAGCACAGATACGCAGTATTTT.

The rearrangement links TRBV4-3 to TRBJ2-7; D possibly corresponds to TRBD2 (6 bases). The germline V gene encodes CDR1 LGHNA and CDR2 YSLEER. The V end lost 4 bases, the J end lost 7 bases, and 20 bases lay between the germline ends. This CDR3 is built from 15 residues. The CDR3 region has the DNA TGCGCCAGCAGCCCCCGGGACCCCTTGGCGGGGGAGCAGTACTTC. It specifies CASSPRDPLAGEQYF.